Shown below are 12 T cell receptor beta chains from a single sample sequenced in a study of blood T cell repertoires in COVID-19. The table came from immunoSEQ multiplex PCR; TCRdb's copy has only in-frame clones and leaves some out. The table lists about 480,000 clones, around nine tenths of them singletons. The sequencing sample was made of PBMCs or T cells enriched from blood (not recorded which). The receptors originated from a woman aged 40 to 50 who had recovered from COVID-19.

A note on this clone: Other DNA sequences within the sample encode an identical CDR3. This rearrangement joins TRBV6-5 to TRBJ1-2, with a weak D call TRBD1 (5 bases). Between the trimmed V and J ends, which lost 5 bases and 1 base, there was a span of 8 bases. Germline V gene sequence: CDR1 MNHEY, CDR2 SVGAGI. The CDR3 consists of 13 residues. CDR3 nucleotide sequence: TGTGCCAGCAGTCAGACAGTTAACTATGGCTACACCTTC. Protein sequence: CASSQTVNYGYTF.

The J gene is TRBJ2-7, the V gene TRBV14; D is ambiguous. V lost 3 bases and J 0 bases, leaving 6 bases between the germline ends. Germline V CDR1 and CDR2: SGHDN, FVKESK. This CDR3 is built from 13 residues. CDR3 region: CASSHLSSYEQYF. The CDR3 DNA reads as TGTGCCAGCAGCCATCTGAGCTCCTACGAGCAGTACTTC.

The chain employs TRBV11-2 and TRBJ2-1, with D possibly matching TRBD2 (5 bases). This CDR3 contains 15 residues. Trimming took off 2 bases at V and 2 bases at J, with 10 bases between the two ends. CDR1 is SGHAT and CDR2 is FQNNGV in the germline V gene. The CDR3 sequence: CASSLSGPAYNEQFF. The CDR3 DNA reads TGTGCCAGCAGCTTAAGCGGCCCGGCCTACAATGAGCAGTTCTTC. The variable domain in full, completed from reference TRBV11-2 and TRBJ2-1, reads EAGVAQSPRYKIIEKRQSVAFWCNPISGHATLYWYQQILGQGPKLLIQFQNNGVVDDSQLPKDRFSAERLKGVDSTLKIQPAKLEDSAVYLCASSLSGPAYNEQFFGPGTRLTVL.

The chain links TRBV10-3 to TRBJ2-1; D is undetermined. Germline V lookup: CDR1 ENHRY, CDR2 SYGVKD. This CDR3 is built from 12 residues. V was shortened by 3 bases and J by 9 bases, with 9 bases between the two germline ends. The CDR3 DNA is TGTGCCATCAGTGAATTAGCCAGTGAGCAGTTCTTC. Its translation is CAISELASEQFF.

The V gene is TRBV27, the J gene TRBJ2-7; D is possibly TRBD1 (6 bases). The CDR3 covers 17 residues. The V end lost 2 bases, the J end lost 2 bases, and 19 bases lay between the germline ends. Germline assignment: CDR1 MNHEY and CDR2 SMNVEV (reference sequence). CDR3 nucleotides: TGTGCCAGCAGTTTAAGCGCAGGGGCCGGGTATACCTACGAGCAGTACTTC. Translated: CASSLSAGAGYTYEQYF.

The V gene is TRBV28, the J gene TRBJ1-4; maybe TRBD1 (6 bases). CDR1 and CDR2 (germline): MDHEN, SYDVKM. Deletions cut 0 bases from V and 8 bases from J, with 13 bases between. The length of the CDR3 is 15 residues. For the CDR3, the DNA is TGTGCCAGCAGTTTATGGGGCAGGGGAGGGGAAAAACTGTTTTTT. This sequence encodes CASSLWGRGGEKLFF.

The gene calls are TRBV19 and TRBJ1-1, with D uncertain. This CDR3 contains 14 residues. V was cut by 2 bases and J by 1 base, with 8 bases left in between. Per germline, CDR1 LNHDA and CDR2 SQIVND (reference sequence). The CDR3 sequence is CASSIQATNTEAFF. CDR3 DNA: TGTGCCAGTAGTATACAGGCTACGAACACTGAAGCTTTCTTT.

V is TRBV15 and J is TRBJ2-1; the D gene is possibly TRBD2 (5 bases). V was shortened by 5 bases and J by 4 bases, with 9 bases between the two germline ends. The CDR3 is made up of 13 amino acids. Looked up from germline, CDR1 is LNHNV and CDR2 is YYDKDF (reference sequence). CDR3 nucleotides: TGTGCCACCAGCCCCGAGCGGTACAATGAGCAGTTCTTC. Amino acid sequence: CATSPERYNEQFF.

The genes are TRBV12-3 or TRBV12-4 and TRBJ1-6; D unclear. V lost 2 bases, J lost 8 bases, and 4 bases lay in between. This CDR3 contains 12 residues. In DNA, the CDR3 is TGTGCCAGCAGTTTACAGTATTCACCCCTCCACTTT. Amino acid sequence: CASSLQYSPLHF.

This chain joins TRBV9 and TRBJ2-1; 12 nucleotides match TRBD2. The junction had 4 bases not matched to a gene; V was cut back by 0 bases and J by 0 bases. Germline assignment: CDR1 SGDLS and CDR2 YYNGEE. The CDR3 is 18 amino acids. CDR3 in amino acids: CASSVGLAGVRSYNEQFF. The CDR3, as DNA: TGTGCCAGCAGCGTAGGACTAGCGGGAGTGCGCTCCTACAATGAGCAGTTCTTC.

V is TRBV9 and J is TRBJ1-1, with 8 bases identical to TRBD1. The CDR3 has 16 residues. V gave up 3 bases and J gave up 0 bases; unmatched junction bases: 7. Per germline, CDR1 SGDLS and CDR2 YYNGEE. The CDR3 DNA reads as TGTGCCAGCAGCGCCCCCAGGGGGCGGCTGAACACTGAAGCTTTCTTT. This sequence encodes CASSAPRGRLNTEAFF.

This clone appeared a single time. This chain connects TRBV13 to TRBJ2-1; weak D call: TRBD2 (6 bases). The CDR3 is 16 residues long. Germline CDR1 and CDR2: PRHDT and FYEKMQ (reference sequence). The germline V and J ends were trimmed by 0 bases and 2 bases, with 11 bases remaining between them. This chain's CDR3 is CASSLGLGGAYNEQFF. CDR3 sequence (DNA): TGTGCCAGCAGCTTAGGCCTGGGCGGGGCCTACAATGAGCAGTTCTTC.